The T cell receptor beta chain under discussion was sequenced for a study of metastatic and nonmetastatic thyroid tumors. Thyroid surgery was preceded by no treatment in any patient. This clone was picked up many times. Using MiXCR, TCRdb re-called clones from the PCR reads. The sample has around 22,000 clones, around 40% seen once. The origin of this receptor is a male donor with papillary thyroid cancer or a benign thyroid nodule (not recorded which). Some clones in this sample may be carry-over from other donors' samples. The source material was blood.

CDR3 amino acids: CATSREYLNIQYF. CDR3 DNA: TGTGCCACCAGCAGAGAATACCTGAACATTCAGTACTTC. This chain uses TRBV15 with TRBJ2-4, with D hard to call. Germline values: CDR1 LNHNV, CDR2 YYDKDF (reference sequence). V was cut by 0 bases and J by 7 bases, with 7 bases left in between. This CDR3 comprises 13 residues.